This T cell receptor beta chain is drawn from a study of blood T cell repertoires in COVID-19. Sequencing was performed with immunoSEQ multiplex PCR; in TCRdb, only in-frame clones are kept and a portion is missing. Found here are some 200,000 clones, more than 75% of them singletons; the top ten hold under 6.5%. Germline assignment: CDR1 SGHRS and CDR2 YFSETQ. The CDR3 sequence is 14 residues long. V lost 0 bases and J 1 base, leaving 7 bases between the germline ends. This clonotype was sampled from a man in his forties with active or convalescent COVID-19. The chain employs TRBV5-1 and TRBJ1-1; D call uncertain. Sequencing input: peripheral blood. The CDR3 spells CASSLGLKNTEAFF. The CDR3 bases are TGCGCCAGCAGCTTGGGACTAAAGAACACTGAAGCTTTCTTT.